The 20 T cell receptor beta chains presented below share a single source sample, sequenced in a study of Tregs in tolerant kidney transplant recipients. Related graft donors supplied nonmyeloablative bone marrow transplants, and mixed chimerism was transient. Data came from immunoSEQ multiplex PCR; TCRdb stores just in-frame clones and leaves some out. Its table records 20,000 to 30,000 clones. The sample in question was CD4+ T cells from blood (PBMCs), obtained 6 months after the transplant. The receptors derive from a human patient who received a combined kidney and bone marrow transplant. Some T cells may have come from the graft donor.

As regards this clone: With the read ending 3 residues before the CDR3 end, the germline J gene is used to fill in that end. The rearrangement links TRBV18 to TRBJ1-2, with 10 nucleotides matching TRBD1. Germline trimming cut 2 bases from V and 7 bases from J; bases unmatched to any gene: 10. Germline CDR1 KGHSH, CDR2 LQKENI. The CDR3 has 16 residues. Incomplete CDR3 DNA: TGTGCCAGCTCACCAGAGGTCGTGACAGGGGGCTCTGGC. Translation: CASSPEVVTGGSG. The full CDR3 reads CASSPEVVTGGSGYTF.

With respect to this clone: Sequencing ends 3 residues short of the CDR3 end; the germline J gene provides the rest. The chain couples TRBV2 to TRBJ2-7; 7 bases map to TRBD1. V lost 8 bases, J lost 0 bases, and 7 bases stayed unmatched. The CDR3 is 14 amino acids. From germline, CDR1 is SNHLY and CDR2 FYNNEI. The sequenced part of the CDR3 DNA is TGTGCCAGCCTCCGGGACAGCCCCTCCTACGAG. Protein: CASLRDSPSYE. The whole CDR3 is CASLRDSPSYEQYF.

Details on this clone: The read falls 3 residues short of the CDR3 end, and the missing part is taken from the germline J gene. The V and J genes are TRBV12-3 or TRBV12-4 and TRBJ2-2; 13 bases map to TRBD2. The CDR3 contains 15 residues. J lost 5 bases, V lost 8 bases, and 5 bases had no gene match. The CDR3 DNA, read in part, is TGTGCCAGCGGGACTAGCGGGACTAGAACCGGGGAG. Translated, it gives CASGTSGTRTGE. The CDR3 in its entirety is CASGTSGTRTGELFF.

Comments on this clone: The CDR3 extends 3 residues past the end of the read, so its final part is completed from the germline J gene. The V and J genes are TRBV20-1 and TRBJ2-3; 11 bases line up with TRBD2. Germline V gene lookup returns CDR1 DFQATT and CDR2 SNEGSKA (reference sequence). Germline trimming cut 6 bases from V and 7 bases from J; bases unmatched to any gene: 6. CDR3 size: 13 residues. The sequenced CDR3 bases are TGCAGTGCCCCCGGGACTAGCGGACATACG. Translating gives CSAPGTSGHT. The CDR3, in full, reads CSAPGTSGHTQYF.

Concerning this clone itself: The sequence runs out 3 residues before the end of the CDR3; the remainder is reconstructed from the germline J gene. The chain recombines TRBV18 with TRBJ1-6; 8 nucleotides line up with TRBD1. Germline CDR1 and CDR2: KGHSH and LQKENI. The V and J ends lost 8 bases and 10 bases, in that order; junction bases with no gene match: 10. The CDR3 is made up of 14 amino acids. CDR3 sequence reads: CASRQGASSSPLHF. CDR3 DNA (partial): TGTGCCAGCCGCCAGGGGGCCTCAAGCTCACCC.

The part of the CDR3 DNA that was read is TGCGCCAGCAGCCCAGGTCCACAAGAGACC. Protein: CASSPGPQET. The entire CDR3 protein reads CASSPGPQETQYF. The chain is built from TRBV5-1 and TRBJ2-5; no definite D call. Coverage ceases 3 residues before the CDR3 finishes, and the germline J gene fills in the end. The CDR3 extends over 13 amino acids. V gave up 4 bases and J gave up 2 bases, with 9 bases separating them. CDR1 and CDR2 from the germline V gene are SGHRS and YFSETQ.

Note on this clone: Read coverage stops 3 residues before the CDR3 terminus; the germline J gene supplies the remainder. This chain links TRBV5-5 with TRBJ2-7, with 8 bases that match TRBD1. Germline V lookup: CDR1 SGHKS, CDR2 YYEKEE (reference sequence). The junction had 6 bases not matched to a gene; V was cut back by 3 bases and J by 4 bases. CDR3 length equals 14 residues. The sequenced part of the CDR3 DNA is TGTGCCAGCAGCTCCAACAGGGGGTTGTACGAG. It translates to CASSSNRGLYE. The CDR3 in full is CASSSNRGLYEQYF.

Concerning this clone: The junction shows a germline mismatch at one end, possibly a read error. With the read ending 3 residues before the CDR3 end, the germline J gene is used to fill in that end. V gene TRBV19 combines with J gene TRBJ2-7, with 7 bases aligning to TRBD1. Germline CDR1 and CDR2: LNHDA and SQIVND (reference sequence). The CDR3 spans 14 residues. CDR3 loop: CASGIDRASYEQYF. CDR3 DNA (partial): TGTGCCAGTGGTATCGACAGGGCCTCCTACGAG.

With regard to this clone: The CDR3 extends 3 residues past the end of the read, so its final part is completed from the germline J gene. The rearrangement uses TRBV6-4 and TRBJ2-1; 8 bases match TRBD2. The CDR3 is 14 residues long. Unmatched junction bases numbered 10, after V lost 6 bases and J lost 9 bases. The germline gives CDR1 MRHNA, CDR2 SNTAGT. This CDR3 is CASSPRGGRSEQFF. The CDR3 bases that were read are TGTGCCAGCAGCCCCCGCGGGGGGAGGAGTGAG.

In terms of frequency, this clone is medium-sized. The read terminates 3 residues ahead of where the CDR3 ends, so the germline J gene completes it. Other DNA sequences of this sample code for an identical CDR3. The J gene is TRBJ1-5, the V gene TRBV18, with 9 bases matching TRBD1. The germline CDR1 and CDR2 sequences are KGHSH and LQKENI. J lost 4 bases, V lost 5 bases, and 6 bases had no gene match. This CDR3 comprises 15 residues. CDR3 loop: CASSADRGGNQPQHF. The sequenced part of the CDR3 DNA is TGTGCCAGCTCAGCGGACAGGGGTGGGAATCAGCCC.

On this clone: Read coverage stops 3 residues before the CDR3 terminus; the germline J gene supplies the remainder. The rearrangement joins TRBV2 to TRBJ2-7, with 9 positions matching TRBD2. The CDR3 sequence is 13 residues long. Germline V gives CDR1 SNHLY, CDR2 FYNNEI. Trimming cost V 7 bases and J 4 bases; bases outside gene matches: 5. CDR3 sequence reads: CASKRAGGYEQYF. CDR3 bases read: TGTGCCAGCAAACGCGCGGGGGGGTACGAG.

Notes on this clone: The read falls 3 residues short of the CDR3 end, and the missing part is taken from the germline J gene. J is TRBJ2-2 and V is TRBV19; TRBD1 might be the D (6 bases). Germline loops: CDR1 LNHDA, CDR2 SQIVND (reference sequence). The CDR3 covers 15 residues. Trimming shortened V by 5 bases and J by 3 bases, and 13 bases separated the two germline ends. The CDR3 loop is CASSPGDTHTGELFF. Partial CDR3 DNA: TGTGCCAGTAGTCCAGGGGACACCCACACCGGGGAG.

With respect to this clone: The read halts 3 residues ahead of the CDR3 end, with the missing end drawn from the germline J gene. V gene TRBV7-8 combines with J gene TRBJ1-1, with TRBD1 matching over 10 bases. With V trimmed by 9 bases and J by 4 bases, 20 bases remained unmatched. The length of the CDR3 is 18 residues. The germline V gene has CDR1 SGHVS and CDR2 FQNEAQ. CDR3 DNA, as far as it was read: TGTGCCAGGGGTCTATCCCCCCGGGACAGGGGAGTTCGCACTGAA. Translating gives CARGLSPRDRGVRTE. The CDR3, in full, reads CARGLSPRDRGVRTEAFF.

Turning to this clone: The DNA ends 3 residues before the CDR3 does, and the rest of the CDR3 is filled in from the germline J gene. The V gene is TRBV13, the J gene TRBJ1-4; possibly TRBD1 for D (5 bases). V was clipped by 0 bases and J by 2 bases, with 13 bases between them. The CDR3 consists of 17 residues. The germline CDR1 and CDR2 sequences are PRHDT and FYEKMQ (reference sequence). CDR3 DNA (partial): TGTGCCAGCAGCTTAGGCGGGGGTCCGGGCACTAATGAAAAA. Its translation is CASSLGGGPGTNEK. The CDR3 as a whole reads CASSLGGGPGTNEKLFF.

The covered CDR3 bases are TGTGCCAGCAGTGGTCAGGGGGGACGGGAGACC. The encoded protein is CASSGQGGRET. The entire CDR3 is CASSGQGGRETQYF. The rearrangement uses TRBV2 and TRBJ2-5, with D maybe TRBD1 (7 bases). The read finishes 3 residues shy of the CDR3 end, and the germline J gene is used to complete it. Germline loops: CDR1 SNHLY, CDR2 FYNNEI. V was cut by 4 bases and J by 5 bases, with 14 bases left in between. This CDR3 comprises 14 residues.

A remark on this clone: Read data end 3 residues before the CDR3 end; the end is taken from the germline J gene. This chain joins TRBV2 and TRBJ2-5; 7 bases align to TRBD2. With 5 bases clipped from V and 5 bases from J, the junction kept 8 bases outside the gene matches. This CDR3 spans 14 amino acids. In germline, CDR1 is SNHLY, CDR2 FYNNEI. CDR3 region: CASSSSGAGETQYF. Partial CDR3 DNA: TGTGCCAGCAGTTCGAGCGGGGCAGGGGAGACC.

Note on this clone: The missing CDR3 end, 3 residues past where the read stops, is filled in from the germline J gene. V and J are TRBV20-1 and TRBJ2-7; 8 bases align to TRBD2. Trimming removed 1 base from V and 2 bases from J; junction bases left unmatched: 10. The germline V gene encodes CDR1 DFQATT and CDR2 SNEGSKA (reference sequence). The CDR3 is 16 amino acids. CDR3 DNA, as far as it was read: TGCAGTGCTAGAGGGCAGGGAGCGGGGGTTCCCTACGAG. Translated, it gives CSARGQGAGVPYE. The complete CDR3 sequence is CSARGQGAGVPYEQYF.

In the case of this clone: The CDR3 end is not reached by the read, which stops 3 residues before it; the germline J gene fills it in. The chain employs TRBV7-2 and TRBJ2-3; no firm D call. Deletions cut 10 bases from V and 3 bases from J, with 11 bases between. This CDR3 contains 12 residues. Germline V CDR1 and CDR2: SGHTA, FQGNSA. The sequenced part of the CDR3 DNA is TGTGCCAAAGACGCCGGGACAGATACG. This codes for CAKDAGTDT. The entire CDR3 is CAKDAGTDTQYF.

Notes on this clone: The read terminates 3 residues before the CDR3 end, so the remaining end is supplied by the germline J gene. The gene calls are TRBV18 and TRBJ1-1; a possible D gene is TRBD1 (5 bases). V was shortened by 6 bases and J by 0 bases, with 8 bases between the two germline ends. Germline CDR1 reads KGHSH; CDR2 reads LQKENI. This CDR3 has 13 amino acids. The sequenced CDR3 bases are TGTGCCAGCTCCCAGGGAGTGAACACTGAA. Translation gives CASSQGVNTE. The whole CDR3 sequence is CASSQGVNTEAFF.

Note on this clone: Sequencing ends 3 residues short of the CDR3 end; the germline J gene provides the rest. The J gene is TRBJ1-2, the V gene TRBV29-1; D is possibly TRBD1 (5 bases). This CDR3 has 13 amino acids. V was clipped by 3 bases and J by 1 base, with 9 bases between them. Germline CDR1 reads SQVTM; CDR2 reads ANQGSEA. The CDR3 is CSVEGGSNYGYTF. CDR3 bases read: TGCAGCGTTGAGGGGGGGAGTAACTATGGC. Supplemented by reference TRBV29-1 and TRBJ1-2, the full variable domain reads SAVISQKPSRDICQRGTSLTIQCQVDSQVTMMFWYRQQPGQSLTLIATANQGSEATYESGFVIDKFPISRPNLTFSTLTVSNMSPEDSSIYLCSVEGGSNYGYTFGSGTRLTVV.